This passage covers 2 T cell receptor beta chains from one sample sequenced in a study of blood T cell repertoires in COVID-19. The protocol was immunoSEQ multiplex PCR, while the TCRdb copy is restricted to in-frame clones and leaves out a portion. The sample shows about 180,000 clones, about 81% of them seen only once. Material: peripheral blood. These receptors were collected from a woman of 80 years or more with COVID-19, enrolled during active disease.

This clone was counted at least ten times. This chain links TRBV25-1 with TRBJ1-1; D is perhaps TRBD1 (5 bases). The V end was cut by 4 bases, the J end by 4 bases, with 16 bases between. The CDR3 is 15 residues long. Germline lookup yields CDR1 MGHDK and CDR2 SYGVNS. CDR3 sequence (DNA): TGTGCCAGCAGTGCCAATGCCAGGGAAATCACTGAAGCTTTCTTT. Translation: CASSANAREITEAFF. The full variable domain, completed using reference TRBV25-1 and TRBJ1-1, is EADIYQTPRYLVIGTGKKITLECSQTMGHDKMYWYQQDPGMELHLIHYSYGVNSTEKGDLSSESTVSRIRTEHFPLTLESARPSHTSQYLCASSANAREITEAFFGQGTRLTVV.

The CDR3 here is CASSITGTSGSREQFF. The CDR3 nucleotides are TGTGCCAGTAGTATTACCGGGACTAGCGGGAGTCGCGAGCAGTTCTTC. V and J are TRBV19 and TRBJ2-1, with TRBD2 matching over 14 bases. The CDR3 has 16 residues. Germline CDR1 reads LNHDA; CDR2 reads SQIVND (reference sequence). With 3 bases clipped from V and 10 bases from J, the junction kept 8 bases outside the gene matches.